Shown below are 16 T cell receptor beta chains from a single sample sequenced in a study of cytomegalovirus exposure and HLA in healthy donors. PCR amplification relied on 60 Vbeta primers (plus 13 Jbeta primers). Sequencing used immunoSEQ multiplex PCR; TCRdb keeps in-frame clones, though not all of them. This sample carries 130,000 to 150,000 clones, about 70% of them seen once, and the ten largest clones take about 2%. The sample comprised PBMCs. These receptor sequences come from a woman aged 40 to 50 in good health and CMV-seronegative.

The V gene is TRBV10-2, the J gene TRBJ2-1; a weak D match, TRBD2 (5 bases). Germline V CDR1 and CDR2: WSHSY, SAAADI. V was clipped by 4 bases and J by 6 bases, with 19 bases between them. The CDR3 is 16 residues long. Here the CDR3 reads CASSVRKRDDGNEQFF. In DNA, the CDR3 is TGCGCCAGCAGTGTAAGAAAGAGGGATGACGGCAATGAGCAGTTCTTC.

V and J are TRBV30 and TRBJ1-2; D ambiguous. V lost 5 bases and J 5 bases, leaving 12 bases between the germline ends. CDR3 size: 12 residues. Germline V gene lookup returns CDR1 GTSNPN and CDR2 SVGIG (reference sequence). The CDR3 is CAWAPIRYGYTF. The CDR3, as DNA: TGTGCCTGGGCTCCTATTCGATATGGCTACACCTTC. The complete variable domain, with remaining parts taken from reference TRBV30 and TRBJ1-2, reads SQTIHQWPATLVQPVGSPLSLECTVEGTSNPNLYWYRQAAGRGLQLLFYSVGIGQISSEVPQNLSASRPQDRQFILSSKKLLLSDSGFYLCAWAPIRYGYTFGSGTRLTVV.

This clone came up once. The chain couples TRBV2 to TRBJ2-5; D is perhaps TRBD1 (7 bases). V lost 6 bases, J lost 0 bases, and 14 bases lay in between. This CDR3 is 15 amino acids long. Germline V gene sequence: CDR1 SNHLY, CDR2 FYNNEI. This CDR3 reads CASRSQGGHQETQYF. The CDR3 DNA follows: TGTGCCAGCAGATCTCAGGGGGGTCACCAAGAGACCCAGTACTTC. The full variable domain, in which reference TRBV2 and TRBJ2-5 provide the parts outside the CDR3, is EPEVTQTPSHQVTQMGQEVILRCVPISNHLYFYWYRQILGQKVEFLVSFYNNEISEKSEIFDDQFSVERPDGSNFTLKIRSTKLEDSAMYFCASRSQGGHQETQYFGPGTRLLVL.

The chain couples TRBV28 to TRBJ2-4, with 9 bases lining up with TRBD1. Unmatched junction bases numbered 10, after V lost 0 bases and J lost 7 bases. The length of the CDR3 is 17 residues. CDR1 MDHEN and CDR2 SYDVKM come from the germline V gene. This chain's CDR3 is CASSLWWDRASRNIQYF. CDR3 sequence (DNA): TGTGCCAGCAGTTTATGGTGGGACAGGGCAAGTCGGAACATTCAGTACTTC.

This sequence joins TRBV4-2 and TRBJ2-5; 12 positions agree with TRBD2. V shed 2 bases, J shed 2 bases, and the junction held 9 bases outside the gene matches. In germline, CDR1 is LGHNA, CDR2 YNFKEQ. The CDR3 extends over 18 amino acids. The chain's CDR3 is CASSQPNPGLAGQETQYF. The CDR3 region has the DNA TGTGCCAGCAGCCAACCGAATCCAGGACTAGCGGGGCAAGAGACCCAGTACTTC.

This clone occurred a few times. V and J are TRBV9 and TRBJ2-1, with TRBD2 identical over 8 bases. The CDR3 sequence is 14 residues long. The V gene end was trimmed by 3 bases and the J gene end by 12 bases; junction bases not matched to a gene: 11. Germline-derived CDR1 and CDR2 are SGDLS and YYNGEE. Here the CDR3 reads CASSATGGGGGQFF. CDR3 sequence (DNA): TGTGCCAGCAGCGCGACGGGAGGGGGGGGAGGGCAGTTCTTC.

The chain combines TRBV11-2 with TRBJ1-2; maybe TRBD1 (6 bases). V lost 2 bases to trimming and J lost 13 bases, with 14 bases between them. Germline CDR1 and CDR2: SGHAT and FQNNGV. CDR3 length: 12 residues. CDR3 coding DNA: TGTGCCAGCAGCTTAAGAGGGGGAGTAAGCACCTTC. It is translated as CASSLRGGVSTF.

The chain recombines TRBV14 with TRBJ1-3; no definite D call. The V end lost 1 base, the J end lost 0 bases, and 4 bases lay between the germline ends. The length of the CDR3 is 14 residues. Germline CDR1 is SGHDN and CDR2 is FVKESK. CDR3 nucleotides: TGTGCCAGCAGCCAAGCGGGCTCTGGAAACACCATATATTTT. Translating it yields CASSQAGSGNTIYF.

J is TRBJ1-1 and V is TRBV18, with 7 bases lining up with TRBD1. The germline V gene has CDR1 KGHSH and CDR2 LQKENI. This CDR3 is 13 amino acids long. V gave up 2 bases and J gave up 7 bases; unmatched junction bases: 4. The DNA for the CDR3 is TGTGCCAGCTCACCAAGACAGGGACTTGAAGCTTTCTTT. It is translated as CASSPRQGLEAFF.

The CDR3 DNA follows: TGTGCCAGCAGTGTGAGGATAGAAGCTTTCTTT. Protein sequence: CASSVRIEAFF. The chain joins TRBV2 to TRBJ1-1, with D hard to call. Germline values: CDR1 SNHLY, CDR2 FYNNEI. The CDR3 is 11 amino acids. V lost 4 bases and J lost 8, with 8 bases in between. Filled out from reference TRBV2 and TRBJ1-1, the complete variable domain reads EPEVTQTPSHQVTQMGQEVILRCVPISNHLYFYWYRQILGQKVEFLVSFYNNEISEKSEIFDDQFSVERPDGSNFTLKIRSTKLEDSAMYFCASSVRIEAFFGQGTRLTVV.

CDR3 protein: CASSYRGDTEAFF. In DNA, the CDR3 is TGTGCCAGCAGTTATCGGGGAGACACTGAAGCTTTCTTT. The rearrangement joins TRBV6-5 to TRBJ1-1; no clear D gene. Per germline, CDR1 MNHEY and CDR2 SVGAGI. This CDR3 region has 13 residues. Trimming cost V 3 bases and J 3 bases, with 8 bases left between them.

In DNA form, the CDR3 reads TGTGCCAGCAGCCTGACAGGGGTGGCAGATACGCAGTATTTT. Protein sequence: CASSLTGVADTQYF. The chain couples TRBV25-1 to TRBJ2-3; 8 positions agree with TRBD1. Unmatched junction bases numbered 6, after V lost 6 bases and J lost 4 bases. Germline V gene sequence: CDR1 MGHDK, CDR2 SYGVNS. The CDR3 is 14 amino acids. The whole variable domain, remainder taken from reference TRBV25-1 and TRBJ2-3, is EADIYQTPRYLVIGTGKKITLECSQTMGHDKMYWYQQDPGMELHLIHYSYGVNSTEKGDLSSESTVSRIRTEHFPLTLESARPSHTSQYLCASSLTGVADTQYFGPGTRLTVL.

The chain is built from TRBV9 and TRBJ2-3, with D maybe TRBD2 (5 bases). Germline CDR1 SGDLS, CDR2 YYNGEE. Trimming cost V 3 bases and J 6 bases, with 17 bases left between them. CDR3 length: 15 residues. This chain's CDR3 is CASSESRLSRDTQYF. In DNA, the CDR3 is TGTGCCAGCAGCGAAAGCCGACTAAGCCGGGATACGCAGTATTTT.

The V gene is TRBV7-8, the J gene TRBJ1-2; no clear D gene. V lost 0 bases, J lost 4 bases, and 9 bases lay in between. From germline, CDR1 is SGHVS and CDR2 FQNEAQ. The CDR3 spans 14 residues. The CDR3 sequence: CASSLAEAGYGYTF. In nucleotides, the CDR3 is TGTGCCAGCAGCTTAGCGGAGGCAGGCTATGGCTACACCTTC.

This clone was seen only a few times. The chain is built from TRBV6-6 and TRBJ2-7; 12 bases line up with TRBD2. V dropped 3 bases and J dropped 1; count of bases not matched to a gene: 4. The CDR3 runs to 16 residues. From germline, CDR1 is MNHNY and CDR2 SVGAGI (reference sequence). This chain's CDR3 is CASSYSGTSGSYEQYF. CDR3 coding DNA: TGTGCCAGCAGTTATTCCGGGACTAGCGGGTCCTACGAGCAGTACTTC.

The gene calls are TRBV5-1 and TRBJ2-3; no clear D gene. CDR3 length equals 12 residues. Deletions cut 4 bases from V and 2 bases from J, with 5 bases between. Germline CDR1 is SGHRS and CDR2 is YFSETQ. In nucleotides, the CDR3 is TGCGCCAGCAGCACATTCACAGATACGCAGTATTTT. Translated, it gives CASSTFTDTQYF. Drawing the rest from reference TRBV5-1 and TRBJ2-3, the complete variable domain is KAGVTQTPRYLIKTRGQQVTLSCSPISGHRSVSWYQQTPGQGLQFLFEYFSETQRNKGNFPGRFSGRQFSNSRSEMNVSTLELGDSALYLCASSTFTDTQYFGPGTRLTVL.